This TCR beta chain originates from a study of cytomegalovirus exposure and HLA in healthy donors. At the level of the study: Prior work identified 95 million to 120 million unique TCR beta sequences in approximately 200 million T cells. Points from the study as a whole: Donor immune exposure was known only as CMV serostatus.

Although they were nominally healthy when sampled, donors likely had unrecorded immune exposures. PCR employed 60 Vbeta and 13 Jbeta primers. Clones were read by immunoSEQ multiplex PCR, and TCRdb kept only the in-frame ones, dropping some. The repertoire holds 130,000 to 150,000 clones, with around 73% as singletons. V dropped 7 bases and J dropped 5; count of bases not matched to a gene: 5. The V gene's germline CDR1 is MDHEN and CDR2 SYDVKM. CDR3 size: 12 residues. This clone came up a few times. As yet, its antigen is unknown. The chain carries TRBV28 and TRBJ2-7, with 7 bases identical to TRBD2. The sequenced material came from PBMCs. This clonotype was sampled from a female donor in good health and CMV-seronegative. The CDR3 DNA is TGTGCCAGCACCACCGGGGGGAACGAGCAGTACTTC. Translation gives CASTTGGNEQYF. Using reference TRBV28 and TRBJ2-7 for the parts outside the CDR3, the full variable domain is DVKVTQSSRYLVKRTGEKVFLECVQDMDHENMFWYRQDPGLGLRLIYFSYDVKMKEKGDIPEGYSVSREKKERFSLILESASTNQTSMYLCASTTGGNEQYFGPGTRLTVT.